The 2 T cell receptor beta chains below all came from one sample that was sequenced in a study of T cell responses to AZD1222 COVID-19 vaccine. This table comes from immunoSEQ multiplex PCR, and its TCRdb copy is limited to in-frame clones, with some not included. The sample includes 150,000 to 170,000 clones, 90% of them seen just once. The specimen was peripheral blood, collected on day 0 of AZD1222 vaccination. These receptors all come from an adult in good health.

This clone occurred once. This chain uses TRBV9 with TRBJ2-1, with D perhaps TRBD2 (5 bases). With 0 bases removed from V and 4 bases from J, the gap between germline ends came to 5 bases. The length of the CDR3 is 13 residues. CDR1 and CDR2 from the germline V gene are SGDLS and YYNGEE. In DNA form, the CDR3 reads TGTGCCAGCAGCGTAGCGGGGTACAATGAGCAGTTCTTC. It yields the protein CASSVAGYNEQFF.

The CDR3 protein is CASSHGTVSETQYF. The CDR3 DNA sequence: TGTGCCAGCAGCCACGGGACAGTCTCAGAGACCCAGTACTTC. This chain connects TRBV3-1 (or the pseudogene TRBV3-2) to TRBJ2-5; 7 positions agree with TRBD1. The CDR3 totals 14 residues. After removal of 3 bases from V and 4 bases from J, the junction contained 5 bases not matched to a gene. Germline loops: CDR1 LGHDT, CDR2 YNNKEL (reference sequence).